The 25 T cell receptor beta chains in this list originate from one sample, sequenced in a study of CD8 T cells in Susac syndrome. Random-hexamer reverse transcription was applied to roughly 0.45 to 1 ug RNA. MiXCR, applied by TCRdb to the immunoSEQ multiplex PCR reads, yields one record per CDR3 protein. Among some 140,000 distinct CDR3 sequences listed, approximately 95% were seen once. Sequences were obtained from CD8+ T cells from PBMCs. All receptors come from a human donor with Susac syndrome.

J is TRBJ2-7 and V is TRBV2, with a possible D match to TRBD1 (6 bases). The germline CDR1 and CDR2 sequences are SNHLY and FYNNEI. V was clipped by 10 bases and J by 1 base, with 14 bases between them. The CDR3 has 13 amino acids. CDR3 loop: CANRRGSSYEQYF. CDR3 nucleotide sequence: TGTGCCAACAGAAGGGGGAGTTCCTACGAGCAGTACTTC.

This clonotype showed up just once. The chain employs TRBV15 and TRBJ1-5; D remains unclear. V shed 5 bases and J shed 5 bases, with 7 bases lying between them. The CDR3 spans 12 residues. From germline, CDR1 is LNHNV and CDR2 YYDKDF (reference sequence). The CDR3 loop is CATSAFDQPQHF. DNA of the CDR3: TGTGCCACCAGCGCGTTCGATCAGCCCCAGCATTTT.

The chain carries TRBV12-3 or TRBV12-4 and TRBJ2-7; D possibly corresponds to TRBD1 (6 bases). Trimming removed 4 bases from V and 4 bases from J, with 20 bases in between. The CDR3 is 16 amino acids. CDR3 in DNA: TGTGCCAGCAGTTCCCCGGACAGTCTTTTCCCATACGAGCAGTACTTC. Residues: CASSSPDSLFPYEQYF.

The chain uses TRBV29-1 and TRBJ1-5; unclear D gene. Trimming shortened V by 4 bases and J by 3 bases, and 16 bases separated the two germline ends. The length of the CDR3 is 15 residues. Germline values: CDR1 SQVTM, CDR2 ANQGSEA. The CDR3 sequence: CSVAGAGGLNQPQHF. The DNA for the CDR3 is TGCAGCGTTGCCGGCGCGGGCGGGCTCAATCAGCCCCAGCATTTT.

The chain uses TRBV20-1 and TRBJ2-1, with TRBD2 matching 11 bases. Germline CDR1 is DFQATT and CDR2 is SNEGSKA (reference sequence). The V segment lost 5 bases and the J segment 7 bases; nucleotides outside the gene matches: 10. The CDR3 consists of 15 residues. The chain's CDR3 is CSARPGLAVYNEQFF. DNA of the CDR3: TGCAGTGCTCGACCGGGACTAGCGGTTTATAATGAGCAGTTCTTC.

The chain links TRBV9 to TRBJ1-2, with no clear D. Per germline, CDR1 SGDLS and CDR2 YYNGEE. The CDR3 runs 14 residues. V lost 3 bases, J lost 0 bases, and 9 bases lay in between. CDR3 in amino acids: CASSGSAANYGYTF. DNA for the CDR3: TGTGCCAGCAGCGGCTCCGCAGCTAACTATGGCTACACCTTC.

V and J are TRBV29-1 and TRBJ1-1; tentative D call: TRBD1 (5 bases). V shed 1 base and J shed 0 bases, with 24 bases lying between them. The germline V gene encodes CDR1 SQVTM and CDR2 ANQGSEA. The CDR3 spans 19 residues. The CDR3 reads CSVEALSQAKGIMNTEAFF. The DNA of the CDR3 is TGCAGCGTTGAAGCCTTAAGCCAGGCTAAGGGGATTATGAACACTGAAGCTTTCTTT. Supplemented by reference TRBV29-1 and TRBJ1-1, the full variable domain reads SAVISQKPSRDICQRGTSLTIQCQVDSQVTMMFWYRQQPGQSLTLIATANQGSEATYESGFVIDKFPISRPNLTFSTLTVSNMSPEDSSIYLCSVEALSQAKGIMNTEAFFGQGTRLTVV.

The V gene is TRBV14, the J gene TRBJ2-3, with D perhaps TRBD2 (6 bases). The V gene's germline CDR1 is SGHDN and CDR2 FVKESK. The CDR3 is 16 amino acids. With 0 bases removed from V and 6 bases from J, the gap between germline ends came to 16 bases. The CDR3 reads CASSQDESGPWDTQYF. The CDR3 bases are TGTGCCAGCAGCCAAGATGAAAGCGGGCCGTGGGATACGCAGTATTTT. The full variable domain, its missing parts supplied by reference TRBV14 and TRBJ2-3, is EAGVTQFPSHSVIEKGQTVTLRCDPISGHDNLYWYRRVMGKEIKFLLHFVKESKQDESGMPNNRFLAERTGGTYSTLKVQPAELEDSGVYFCASSQDESGPWDTQYFGPGTRLTVL.

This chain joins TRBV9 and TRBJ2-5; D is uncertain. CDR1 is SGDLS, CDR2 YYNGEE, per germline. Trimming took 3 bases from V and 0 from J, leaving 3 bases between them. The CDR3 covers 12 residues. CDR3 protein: CASSEYQETQYF. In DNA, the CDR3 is TGTGCCAGCAGCGAGTACCAAGAGACCCAGTACTTC. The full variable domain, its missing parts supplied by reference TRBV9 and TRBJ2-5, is DSGVTQTPKHLITATGQRVTLRCSPRSGDLSVYWYQQSLDQGLQFLIQYYNGEERAKGNILERFSAQQFPDLHSELNLSSLELGDSALYFCASSEYQETQYFGPGTRLLVL.

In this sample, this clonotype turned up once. This chain's CDR3 is CSVGLAGTFNEQFF. CDR3 bases: TGCAGCGTTGGGCTAGCGGGCACTTTCAATGAGCAGTTCTTC. V usage is TRBV29-1 and J usage is TRBJ2-1; 8 bases are a match to TRBD2. V trimming: 4 bases; J trimming: 6 bases; junction bases outside the gene matches: 8. Per germline, CDR1 SQVTM and CDR2 ANQGSEA. The CDR3 runs to 14 residues.

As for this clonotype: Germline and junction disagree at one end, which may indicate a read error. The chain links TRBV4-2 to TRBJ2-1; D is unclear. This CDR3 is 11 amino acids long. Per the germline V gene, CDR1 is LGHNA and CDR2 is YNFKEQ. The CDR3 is CASSSNNEQFF. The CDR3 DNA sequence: TGTGCCAGCAGCTCCAACAATGAGCAGTTCTTC.

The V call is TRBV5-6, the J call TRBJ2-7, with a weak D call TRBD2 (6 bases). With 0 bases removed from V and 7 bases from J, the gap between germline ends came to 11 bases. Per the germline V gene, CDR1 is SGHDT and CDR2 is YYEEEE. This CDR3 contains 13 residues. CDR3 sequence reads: CASSLADGREQYF. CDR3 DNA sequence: TGTGCCAGCAGCTTGGCCGATGGGAGGGAGCAGTACTTC. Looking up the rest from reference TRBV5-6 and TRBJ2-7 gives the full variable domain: DAGVTQSPTHLIKTRGQQVTLRCSPKSGHDTVSWYQQALGQGPQFIFQYYEEEERQRGNFPDRFSGHQFPNYSSELNVNALLLGDSALYLCASSLADGREQYFGPGTRLTVT.

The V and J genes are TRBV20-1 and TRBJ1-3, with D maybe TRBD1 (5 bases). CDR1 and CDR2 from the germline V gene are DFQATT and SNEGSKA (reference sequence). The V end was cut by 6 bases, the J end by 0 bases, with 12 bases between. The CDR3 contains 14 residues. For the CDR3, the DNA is TGCAGTGCCGCACAGGATTTCTCTGGAAACACCATATATTTT. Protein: CSAAQDFSGNTIYF.

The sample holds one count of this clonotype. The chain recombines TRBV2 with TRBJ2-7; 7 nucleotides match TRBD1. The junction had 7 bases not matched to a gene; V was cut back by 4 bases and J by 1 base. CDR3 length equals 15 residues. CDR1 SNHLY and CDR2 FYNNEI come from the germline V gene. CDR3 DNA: TGTGCCAGCAGTGTTCCGGGACAGAGTTCCTACGAGCAGTACTTC. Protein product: CASSVPGQSSYEQYF.

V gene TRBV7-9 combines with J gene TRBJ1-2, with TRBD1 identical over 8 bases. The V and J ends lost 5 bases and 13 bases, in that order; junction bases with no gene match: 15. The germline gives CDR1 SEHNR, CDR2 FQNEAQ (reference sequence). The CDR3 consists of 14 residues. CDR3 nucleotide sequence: TGTGCCAGCAGCCCCCCGGACAGGGCCGACCCCGTCACCTTC. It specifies CASSPPDRADPVTF. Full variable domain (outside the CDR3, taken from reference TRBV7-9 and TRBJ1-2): DTGVSQNPRHKITKRGQNVTFRCDPISEHNRLYWYRQTLGQGPEFLTYFQNEAQLEKSRLLSDRFSAERPKGSFSTLEIQRTEQGDSAMYLCASSPPDRADPVTFGSGTRLTVV.

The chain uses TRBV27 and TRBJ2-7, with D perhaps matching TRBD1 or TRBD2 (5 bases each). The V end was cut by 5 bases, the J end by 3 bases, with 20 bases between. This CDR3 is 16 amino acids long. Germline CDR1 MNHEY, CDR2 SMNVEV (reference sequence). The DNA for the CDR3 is TGTGCCAGCAGTCCGGGACCCTTGGTAGGGTACTACGAGCAGTACTTC. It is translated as CASSPGPLVGYYEQYF.

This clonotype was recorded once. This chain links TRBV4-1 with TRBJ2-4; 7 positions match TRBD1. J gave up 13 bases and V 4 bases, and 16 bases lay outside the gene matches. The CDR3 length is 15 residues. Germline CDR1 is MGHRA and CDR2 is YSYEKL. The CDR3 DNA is TGCGCCAGCAGCCCACCCTACCTCGGACAGGTACAACAGTACTTC. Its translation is CASSPPYLGQVQQYF.

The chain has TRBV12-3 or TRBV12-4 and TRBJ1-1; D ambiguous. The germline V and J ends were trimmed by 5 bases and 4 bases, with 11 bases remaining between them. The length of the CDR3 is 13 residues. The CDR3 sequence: CASSAGVVTEAFF. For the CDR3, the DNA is TGTGCCAGCAGTGCCGGGGTGGTCACTGAAGCTTTCTTT.

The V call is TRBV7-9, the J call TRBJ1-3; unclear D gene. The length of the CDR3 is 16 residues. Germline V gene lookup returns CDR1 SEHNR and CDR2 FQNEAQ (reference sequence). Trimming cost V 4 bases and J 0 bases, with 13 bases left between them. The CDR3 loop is CASSSSTARSGNTIYF. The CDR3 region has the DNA TGTGCCAGCAGCTCATCAACAGCTCGCTCTGGAAACACCATATATTTT.

CDR3 in amino acids: CASSLGSPGLGGNTEAFF. CDR3 DNA: TGTGCCAGCAGCCTCGGTTCGCCGGGCTTGGGGGGGAACACTGAAGCTTTCTTT. J is TRBJ1-1 and V is TRBV3-1; D possibly corresponds to TRBD1 (5 bases). The CDR3 is made up of 18 amino acids. V lost 4 bases and J lost 1, with 22 bases in between. The germline gives CDR1 LGHDT, CDR2 YNNKEL (reference sequence).

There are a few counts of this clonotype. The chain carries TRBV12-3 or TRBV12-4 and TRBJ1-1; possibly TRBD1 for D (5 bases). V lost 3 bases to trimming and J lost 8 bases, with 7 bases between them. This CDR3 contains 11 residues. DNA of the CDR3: TGTGCCAGCAGTTTTAACAGGGAAGCTTTCTTT. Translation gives CASSFNREAFF.

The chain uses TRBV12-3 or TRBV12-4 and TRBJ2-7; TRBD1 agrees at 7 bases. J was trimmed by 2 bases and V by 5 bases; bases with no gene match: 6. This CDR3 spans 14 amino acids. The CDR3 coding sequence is TGTGCCAGCAGTCCGACAGGGATGGCCTACGAGCAGTACTTC. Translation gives CASSPTGMAYEQYF.

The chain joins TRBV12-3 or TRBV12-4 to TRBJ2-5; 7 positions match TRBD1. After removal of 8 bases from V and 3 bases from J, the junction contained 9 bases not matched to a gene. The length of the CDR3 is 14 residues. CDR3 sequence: CASSPTGIEETQYF. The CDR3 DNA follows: TGTGCCAGCTCTCCGACAGGGATAGAAGAGACCCAGTACTTC.

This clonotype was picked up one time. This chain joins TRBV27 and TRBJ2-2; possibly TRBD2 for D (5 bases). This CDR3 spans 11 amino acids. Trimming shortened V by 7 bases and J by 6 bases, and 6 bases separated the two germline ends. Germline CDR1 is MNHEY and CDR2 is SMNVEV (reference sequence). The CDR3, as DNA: TGTGCCAGCACCGGGGCCGGGGAGCTGTTTTTT. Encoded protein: CASTGAGELFF.

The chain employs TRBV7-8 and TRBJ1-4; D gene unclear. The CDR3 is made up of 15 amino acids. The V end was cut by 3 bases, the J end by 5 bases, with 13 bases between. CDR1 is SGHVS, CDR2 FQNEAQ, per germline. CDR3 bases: TGTGCCAGCAGCTTTGAGGGTGTCGGAAATGAAAAACTGTTTTTT. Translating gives CASSFEGVGNEKLFF.